A single sample is the source of the 6 T cell receptor beta chains below, sequenced in a study of blood T cell repertoires in COVID-19. TCRdb's copy holds only in-frame clones and misses some; the assay was immunoSEQ multiplex PCR. Of under 300,000 clones listed, 70% to 90% are singletons. Sequencing used peripheral blood. The receptors derive from a woman between 40 and 50 years old who had recovered from COVID-19.

This clone came up a few times. The V gene is TRBV5-1, the J gene TRBJ1-2; 11 bases fit TRBD1. This CDR3 has 17 residues. With 3 bases clipped from V and 3 bases from J, the junction kept 10 bases outside the gene matches. Per germline, CDR1 SGHRS and CDR2 YFSETQ. The chain's CDR3 is CASSSGTGGWGDYGYTF. In nucleotides, the CDR3 is TGCGCCAGCAGCTCCGGGACAGGGGGTTGGGGCGACTATGGCTACACCTTC.

The V call is TRBV7-2, the J call TRBJ1-2, with 8 bases aligning to TRBD1. CDR3 length equals 17 residues. CDR1 and CDR2 (germline): SGHTA, FQGNSA. V lost 2 bases and J lost 5; bases outside the gene matches: 13. The CDR3 sequence is CASSLHQGTQGAYGYTF. In nucleotides, the CDR3 is TGTGCCAGCAGCTTACATCAAGGGACTCAGGGGGCGTATGGCTACACCTTC.

This rearrangement joins TRBV4-2 to TRBJ2-3, with 14 bases matching TRBD2. V shed 1 base and J 5 bases; nucleotides not matched to a gene: 11. Germline loops: CDR1 LGHNA, CDR2 YNFKEQ. The CDR3 spans 19 residues. CDR3 amino acids: CASSQAGRTSGGHLDTQYF. DNA for the CDR3: TGTGCCAGCAGCCAAGCGGGGCGGACTAGCGGGGGGCACTTAGATACGCAGTATTTT.

The chain links TRBV11-2 to TRBJ2-1; D perhaps matches TRBD2 (5 bases). Per germline, CDR1 SGHAT and CDR2 FQNNGV. The CDR3 spans 16 residues. Trimming stripped 3 bases from V and 2 bases from J, with 14 bases between. For the CDR3, the DNA is TGTGCCAGCAGCTTCGACCCAGCGGTCGCCTACAATGAGCAGTTCTTC. Translating it yields CASSFDPAVAYNEQFF.

The V and J genes are TRBV19 and TRBJ2-4; tentatively, D is TRBD1 (5 bases). Per germline, CDR1 LNHDA and CDR2 SQIVND (reference sequence). V lost 4 bases, J lost 11 bases, and 18 bases lay in between. This CDR3 comprises 14 residues. The CDR3 bases are TGTGCCAGTAGTACCAACCTGAAAGGGGCCTTTCAGTACTTC. Translation gives CASSTNLKGAFQYF.

V gene TRBV20-1 combines with J gene TRBJ1-2; D is unclear. V was shortened by 1 base and J by 8 bases, with 8 bases between the two germline ends. In germline, CDR1 is DFQATT, CDR2 SNEGSKA (reference sequence). The CDR3 covers 11 residues. This CDR3 is CSARAQRGYTF. In DNA form, the CDR3 reads TGCAGTGCTAGAGCCCAGCGAGGCTACACCTTC.